Below are 4 T cell receptor beta chains sequenced from a single sample in a study of a mutant IDH1 vaccine in newly diagnosed glioma. These receptors have no identified antigens. Time point: week 23, last vaccination. One vaccine dose held 300 ug of mutant IDH1 20-mer peptide and came with topical imiquimod. Method: immunoSEQ multiplex PCR; TCRdb's copy keeps in-frame clones and lacks some. The table has 40,000 to 45,000 clones, about four fifths seen once. This material consisted of PBMCs, taken from a glioma patient whose treatment included an IDH1 peptide vaccine. Every receptor here comes from a woman aged 18-29 years with glioma. Some clones in this sample may be carry-over from other donors' samples.

The J gene is TRBJ2-7, the V gene TRBV27, with TRBD2 matching 7 bases. V was pared by 2 bases and J by 4 bases, with 5 bases of the junction left unmatched. The CDR3 totals 14 residues. Germline V CDR1 and CDR2: MNHEY, SMNVEV (reference sequence). The CDR3 DNA sequence: TGTGCCAGCAGTTTAGCGGGGGAAGGTTACGAGCAGTACTTC. Amino acid sequence: CASSLAGEGYEQYF.

The chain recombines TRBV2 with TRBJ2-1; D might be TRBD2 (5 bases). CDR1 is SNHLY and CDR2 is FYNNEI in the germline V gene. Trimming took 5 bases from V and 5 from J, leaving 16 bases between them. The CDR3 covers 15 residues. The CDR3 loop reads CASSFSEGVDNEQFF. CDR3 in DNA: TGTGCCAGCAGTTTTAGCGAGGGAGTCGACAATGAGCAGTTCTTC.

The table lists this clone with a few counts. V usage is TRBV7-9 and J usage is TRBJ1-5; unclear D gene. Germline CDR1 SEHNR, CDR2 FQNEAQ (reference sequence). There are 13 residues in the CDR3. Deletions cut 6 bases from V and 0 bases from J, with 6 bases between. The CDR3 coding sequence is TGTGCCAGCAGTTACTCTAGCAATCAGCCCCAGCATTTT. Translation gives CASSYSSNQPQHF. Drawing the rest from reference TRBV7-9 and TRBJ1-5, the complete variable domain is DTGVSQNPRHKITKRGQNVTFRCDPISEHNRLYWYRQTLGQGPEFLTYFQNEAQLEKSRLLSDRFSAERPKGSFSTLEIQRTEQGDSAMYLCASSYSSNQPQHFGDGTRLSIL.

The chain combines TRBV27 with TRBJ1-5; D is uncertain. Germline assignment: CDR1 MNHEY and CDR2 SMNVEV (reference sequence). The CDR3 contains 15 residues. The V and J ends lost 8 bases and 4 bases respectively, with 18 bases between them. The CDR3 coding sequence is TGTGCCAGCGGATCGAGCGGGGTAGTTAATCAGCCCCAGCATTTT. Its translation is CASGSSGVVNQPQHF.